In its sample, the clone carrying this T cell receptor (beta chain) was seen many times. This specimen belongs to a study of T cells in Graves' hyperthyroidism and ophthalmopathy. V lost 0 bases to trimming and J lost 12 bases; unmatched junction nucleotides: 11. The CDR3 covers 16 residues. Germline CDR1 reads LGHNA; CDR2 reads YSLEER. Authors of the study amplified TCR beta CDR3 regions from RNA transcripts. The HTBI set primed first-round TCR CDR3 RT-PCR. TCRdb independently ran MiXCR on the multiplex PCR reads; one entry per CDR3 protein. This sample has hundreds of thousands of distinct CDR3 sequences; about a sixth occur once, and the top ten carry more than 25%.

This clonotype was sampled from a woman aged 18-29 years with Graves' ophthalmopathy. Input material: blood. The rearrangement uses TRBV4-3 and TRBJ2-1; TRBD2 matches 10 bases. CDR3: CASSQESTSGVLRQFF. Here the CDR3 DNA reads TGCGCCAGCAGCCAAGAAAGCACTAGCGGGGTCCTTAGGCAGTTCTTC.